This TCR beta chain derives from a study of cytomegalovirus exposure and HLA in healthy donors. The CDR3 spans 15 residues. Trimming took 4 bases from V and 2 from J, leaving 12 bases between them. The V gene's germline CDR1 is SGHRS and CDR2 YFSETQ. Sequencing used immunoSEQ multiplex PCR; TCRdb keeps in-frame clones, though not all of them. The sample shows 150,000 to 200,000 clones, 85% of them seen only once. The sample comprised PBMCs. The TCR sequence derives from a man aged 18 to 29 in good health and CMV-seropositive. The chain carries TRBV5-1 and TRBJ1-4; possibly TRBD1 for D (6 bases). The CDR3 here is CASSRTVSTNEKLFF. The CDR3 DNA is TGCGCCAGCAGCCGGACAGTTTCGACTAATGAAAAACTGTTTTTT.